The rows below give T cell receptor beta chains drawn from one sample of a study of Tregs in tolerant kidney transplant recipients. The method was immunoSEQ multiplex PCR; TCRdb's version includes in-frame clones alone and lacks a portion of them. The sample contains 240,000 or so clones, around 82% of which appear only once. What was sequenced was CD4+ T cells from blood. All receptors come from a human donor in good health. CDR3s include the opening cysteine and the closing phenylalanine or tryptophan. A D gene is named only where the DNA matches it firmly. Only some rows state a clone size, as once, few, many or a class for expanded clones.

cdr3_length	d_call	j_call	clone_size	v_call	cdr3_nt	cdr3_aa
15	TRBD1	TRBJ1-5	NA	TRBV9	TGTGCCAGCAGCGCGGGACAGGGGGAAAGGCAGCCCCAGCATTTT	CASSAGQGERQPQHF
15	TRBD1	TRBJ2-5	NA	TRBV11-2	TGTGCCAGCAGTCAGGGGGTGACGGCACAAGAGACCCAGTACTTC	CASSQGVTAQETQYF
14	TRBD2	TRBJ2-7	NA	TRBV7-9	TGTGCCAGCAGTCGCCGGGGGACTATCTACGAGCAGTACTTC	CASSRRGTIYEQYF
13	NA	TRBJ1-1	few	TRBV7-7	TGTGCCAGCAGCTCGGCTCTCAACACTGAAGCTTTCTTT	CASSSALNTEAFF
17	TRBD2	TRBJ2-3	NA	TRBV12-5	TGTGCTAGTGGCCCCGGACTAGCGGGAGACTACACAGATACGCAGTATTTT	CASGPGLAGDYTDTQYF
13	TRBD1	TRBJ1-4	NA	TRBV19	TGTGCCACCAAGACAGGGACCGATGAAAAACTGTTTTTT	CATKTGTDEKLFF
14	NA	TRBJ2-3	NA	TRBV6-4	TGTGCCAGCAGTGCCAGCGGGAGCACAGATACGCAGTATTTT	CASSASGSTDTQYF
14	NA	TRBJ2-6	NA	TRBV30	TGTGCCTGGAGTGTACTTGACTCGATTAACGTCCTGACTTTC	CAWSVLDSINVLTF
13	NA	TRBJ2-7	NA	TRBV5-4	TGTGCCAGCAGCCCCCGGGGGTACTACGAGCAGTACTTC	CASSPRGYYEQYF
13	NA	TRBJ1-5	NA	TRBV29-1	TGCAGCGTTGACGCGGGGGCAGGTCAGCCCCAGCATTTT	CSVDAGAGQPQHF
18	NA	TRBJ1-5	NA	TRBV4-1	TGCGCCAGCAGCCAAGAATCAGCGGGACCCCGTAGCAATCAGCCCCAGCATTTT	CASSQESAGPRSNQPQHF
14	NA	TRBJ1-1	once	TRBV10-2	TGCGCCAGCAGTCCTTCTGGAGGGATCACTGAAGCTTTCTTT	CASSPSGGITEAFF
14	NA	TRBJ2-3	NA	TRBV6-4	TGTGCCAGCAGTGACTTGACCCGACCAGATACGCAGTATTTT	CASSDLTRPDTQYF
17	NA	TRBJ2-1	NA	TRBV9	TGTGCCAGCAGCGTATTAGGGACTCCGCTGTCCTACAATGAGCAGTTCTTC	CASSVLGTPLSYNEQFF
14	NA	TRBJ2-5	NA	TRBV6-5	TGTGCCAGCAGTTACAGGGCTAGAGGGGAGACCCAGTACTTC	CASSYRARGETQYF
16	TRBD1	TRBJ1-3	NA	TRBV9	TGTGCCAGCAGCTATAGACAGGGGAGCTCTGGAAACACCATATATTTT	CASSYRQGSSGNTIYF